This T cell receptor (beta chain) was identified in a study of T cell responses to AZD1222 COVID-19 vaccine. This clone was found once. Antigen: not known. Study-wide results and caveats: The study sampled repertoires only after the peak T cell response.

Assay: immunoSEQ multiplex PCR; the TCRdb copy retains only in-frame clones and omits some. There are roughly 99,000 clones in the sample; more than 85% occur only once, and about 9% lies in the top ten. Looked up from germline, CDR1 is KGHSH and CDR2 is LQKENI. The V end was cut by 3 bases, the J end by 4 bases, with 13 bases between. The CDR3 length is 15 residues. This material consisted of peripheral blood, taken 28 days after the second AZD1222 dose. The chain has TRBV18 and TRBJ1-3, with D unresolved. The sequence was obtained from an adult who received the AZD1222 COVID-19 vaccine. The CDR3 loop is CASSPGRTRGNTIYF. DNA of the CDR3: TGTGCCAGCTCACCGGGAAGGACGCGAGGAAACACCATATATTTT.